A selection of T cell receptor beta chains follows, all from one sample in a study of OX40 agonist ivuxolimab in advanced cancers. TCRdb's copy holds only in-frame clones and misses some; the assay was immunoSEQ multiplex PCR. Found here are about 9,100 clones, approximately 70% of them singletons; the top ten hold around 43%. The source was CD4+ or CD8+ T cells sorted from blood, collected in a trial of the OX40 agonist ivuxolimab. These receptors were collected from an adult with an advanced solid tumor such as melanoma, head and neck, liver or kidney cancer. CDR3s include the opening cysteine and the closing phenylalanine or tryptophan.

CDR3: CASSQDGTQYF
J: TRBJ2-5
V: TRBV4-1

CDR3: CASSPTPASLREQYF
J: TRBJ2-7
V: TRBV27

CDR3: CASSFGGASEAFF
J: TRBJ1-1
V: TRBV11-3

CDR3: CASSLAYNRANYGYTF
J: TRBJ1-2
V: TRBV11-3

CDR3: CASSLSGSRELFF
J: TRBJ2-2
V: TRBV28

CDR3: CASSWGKRGQSRANVLTF
J: TRBJ2-6
V: TRBV7-1

CDR3: CASSGRDSPRETQYF
J: TRBJ2-5
V: TRBV6-1

CDR3: CASSLTSANTGELFF
J: TRBJ2-2
V: TRBV6-7

CDR3: CASSFLGHLYEQYF
J: TRBJ2-7
V: TRBV11-2

CDR3: CASSEAGGNQPQHF
J: TRBJ1-5
V: TRBV6-1

CDR3: CASSYDRDETQYF
J: TRBJ2-5
V: TRBV6-5

CDR3: CASSPGVGSNTGELFF
J: TRBJ2-2
V: TRBV7-6

CDR3: CASSLEGDTETQYF
J: TRBJ2-5
V: TRBV13

CDR3: CASSLGAETYEQYF
J: TRBJ2-7
V: TRBV7-6

CDR3: CASWKRNYNEQFF
J: TRBJ2-1
V: TRBV27

CDR3: CASSPRGRVTGELFF
J: TRBJ2-2
V: TRBV11-2

CDR3: CASSQDGLGYEQFF
J: TRBJ2-1
V: TRBV4-1

CDR3: CASSGGTGGVDEQFF
J: TRBJ2-1
V: TRBV6-5

CDR3: CASSATGTSGTDTQYF
J: TRBJ2-3
V: TRBV6-4

CDR3: CAWSTDSSYNEQFF
J: TRBJ2-1
V: TRBV30

CDR3: CASTGIAASSSYNEQFF
J: TRBJ2-1
V: TRBV7-9

CDR3: CSVEGGLAGTGDTQYF
J: TRBJ2-3
V: TRBV29-1

CDR3: CASSLGARGIGYTF
J: TRBJ1-2
V: TRBV11-2

CDR3: CASSLGGATEAFGELFF
J: TRBJ2-2
V: TRBV11-2

CDR3: CASSTWGSQPQHF
J: TRBJ1-5
V: TRBV6-1

CDR3: CASSVGDTEAFF
J: TRBJ1-1
V: TRBV25-1

CDR3: CASSLGQLNTEAFF
J: TRBJ1-1
V: TRBV11-2

CDR3: CAWSVPPGQGVIGMNTEAFF
J: TRBJ1-1
V: TRBV30

CDR3: CASSEALRDREHGYTF
J: TRBJ1-2
V: TRBV2

CDR3: CASRGLMNTEAFF
J: TRBJ1-1
V: TRBV7-9

CDR3: CASSIGTTEAFF
J: TRBJ1-1
V: TRBV19

CDR3: CASSFSTDTQYF
J: TRBJ2-3
V: TRBV5-6

CDR3: CASSEASGSPDTQYF
J: TRBJ2-3
V: TRBV6-4

CDR3: CASSLRGYYEQYF
J: TRBJ2-7
V: TRBV28

CDR3: CASRGQGVHEQFF
J: TRBJ2-1
V: TRBV6-5

CDR3: CASSGTGFSYNEQFF
J: TRBJ2-1
V: TRBV25-1

CDR3: CAWSGGGGETQYF
J: TRBJ2-5
V: TRBV30

CDR3: CSVRTGENTEAFF
J: TRBJ1-1
V: TRBV29-1

CDR3: CASTGQGSYNEQFF
J: TRBJ2-1
V: TRBV7-9

CDR3: CASSQDGDYEQYF
J: TRBJ2-7
V: TRBV14

CDR3: CASSSGGGHTGELFF
J: TRBJ2-2
V: TRBV6-5

CDR3: CASRGQGTYEQYF
J: TRBJ2-7
V: TRBV5-8

CDR3: CASSPDSHEQFF
J: TRBJ2-1
V: TRBV7-6

CDR3: CASTEAHNYGYTF
J: TRBJ1-2
V: TRBV7-9

CDR3: CASSLGTGHSYEQYF
J: TRBJ2-7
V: TRBV27

CDR3: CASSEGQYQETQYF
J: TRBJ2-5
V: TRBV2

CDR3: CASTPLATRTGELFF
J: TRBJ2-2
V: TRBV6-1

CDR3: CASSDGAGETQYF
J: TRBJ2-5
V: TRBV5-8

CDR3: CASRGDSPEDYGYTF
J: TRBJ1-2
V: TRBV5-5

CDR3: CASSFAGTGELFF
J: TRBJ2-2
V: TRBV27

CDR3: CASSPPGEQFF
J: TRBJ2-1
V: TRBV7-9

CDR3: CASSLAGLAYNEQFF
J: TRBJ2-1
V: TRBV27

CDR3: CATQGGGSYGYTF
J: TRBJ1-2
V: TRBV28

CDR3: CASSLFGNNEKLFF
J: TRBJ1-4
V: TRBV28

CDR3: CASSPGTNPATDTQYF
J: TRBJ2-3
V: TRBV28

CDR3: CASTAGTGTNNEQFF
J: TRBJ2-1
V: TRBV6-5

CDR3: CASSPRGSYEQYF
J: TRBJ2-7
V: TRBV28

CDR3: CASSYSRDSPLHF
J: TRBJ1-6
V: TRBV6-6

CDR3: CASSLEDTQETQYF
J: TRBJ2-5
V: TRBV13

CDR3: CASSLTGANNEQFF
J: TRBJ2-1
V: TRBV11-3